Only a few counts were recorded for the clone carrying this T cell receptor beta chain. Its antigen is as yet unknown. This entry belongs to a study of T cells in Graves' hyperthyroidism and ophthalmopathy. Study-wide points: Blood also carried most thyroid clonotypes expanded above 0.001.

Amplification targeted TCR beta CDR3 regions from RNA transcripts. A set of HTBI primers served as the primers for a first-round RT-PCR of the TCR CDR3. TCRdb reanalysed the multiplex PCR reads using MiXCR and keeps one entry per CDR3 protein. This sample carries about 400,000 distinct CDR3 sequences, more than 12% of them seen once, and the ten largest clones take around a third. Germline CDR1 and CDR2: LGHDT and YNNKEL (reference sequence). J lost 3 bases, V lost 5 bases, and 5 bases had no gene match. CDR3 length equals 15 residues. The source of the PBMCs was 10 ml of fresh peripheral blood. This sequence was found in a woman in her 30s with Graves' hyperthyroidism. The chain combines TRBV3-1 with TRBJ2-3; 10 bases agree with TRBD2. The sample comprised blood. CDR3 nucleotide sequence: TGTGCCAGCAGCGGGCTAGCGGGAGTTACAGATACGCAGTATTTT. Translation: CASSGLAGVTDTQYF.